This T cell receptor (beta chain) was observed in a study of long-term antiretroviral therapy in people with HIV. Germline lookup yields CDR1 KGHSH and CDR2 LQKENI. V was clipped by 3 bases and J by 7 bases, with 10 bases between them. This CDR3 comprises 12 residues. This clone was found a few times. Survey-level resolution applied to immunoSEQ assay v3.0. Only in-frame clones appear in the TCRdb table, and some are missing; sequencing was by immunoSEQ multiplex PCR. This table holds 28,000 or so clones, about 77% found once. This sequence originates from a man younger than 30 with HIV. This chain joins TRBV18 and TRBJ2-7; D possibly matches TRBD1 or TRBD2 (6 bases each). Specimen: unsorted PBMCs, collected 1.5 years before starting antiretroviral therapy. The DNA of the CDR3 is TGTGCCAGCTCACCGAGGGGGGAAGAGCAGTACTTC. As protein: CASSPRGEEQYF.